This TCR beta chain was identified in a study of blood T cells in healthy people across ages. A second roughly 7 to 11 cycle PCR used barcoded and J-beta primers. Any given sample supplied a minimum of 2.5 million CDR3-containing paired-end reads. TCRdb redid the calling of the 5' RACE reads with MiXCR, one entry per CDR3 protein. The table lists approximately 830,000 distinct CDR3 sequences, around two thirds of them singletons. Study observations and caveats: What prevented conclusive comparison of naive and antigen-experienced cells was that PBMCs were unsorted.

In the case of this clonotype: The antigen is not known.

With V trimmed by 6 bases and J by 0 bases, 5 bases remained unmatched. The CDR3 spans 15 residues. Sequencing input: blood. This rearrangement joins TRBV12-3 or TRBV12-4 to TRBJ1-1; TRBD1 matches at 9 bases. This sequence was found in a man in his thirties or forties in good health. The CDR3 sequence: CASSLRQGVNTEAFF. CDR3 nucleotides: TGTGCCAGCAGCCTCAGACAGGGGGTGAACACTGAAGCTTTCTTT.